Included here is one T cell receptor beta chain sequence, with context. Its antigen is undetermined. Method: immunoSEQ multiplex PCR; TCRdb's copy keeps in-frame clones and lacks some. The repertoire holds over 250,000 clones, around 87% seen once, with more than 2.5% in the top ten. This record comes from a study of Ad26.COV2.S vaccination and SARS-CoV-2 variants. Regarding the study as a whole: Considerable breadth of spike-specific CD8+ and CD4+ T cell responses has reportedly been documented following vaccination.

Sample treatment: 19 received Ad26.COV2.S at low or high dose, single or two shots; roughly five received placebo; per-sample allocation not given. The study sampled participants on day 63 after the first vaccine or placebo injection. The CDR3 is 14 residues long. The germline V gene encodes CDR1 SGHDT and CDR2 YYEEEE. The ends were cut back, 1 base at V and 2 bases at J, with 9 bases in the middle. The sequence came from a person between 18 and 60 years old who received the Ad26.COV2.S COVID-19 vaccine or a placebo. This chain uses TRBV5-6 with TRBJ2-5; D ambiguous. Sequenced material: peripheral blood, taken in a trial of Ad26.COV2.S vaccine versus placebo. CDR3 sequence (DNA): TGTGCCAGCAGCTTGTTAGGCCGACAAGAGACCCAGTACTTC. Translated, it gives CASSLLGRQETQYF.